Included here is one T cell receptor (beta chain) sequence, with context. The antigen is unknown. Assay used: immunoSEQ multiplex PCR; TCRdb lists only in-frame clones, some missing. The sample shows roughly 120,000 clones, around 90% of them seen only once. This record comes from a study of T cell responses to AZD1222 COVID-19 vaccine. The CDR3 extends over 14 amino acids. Germline V gene data show CDR1 as SNHLY and CDR2 as FYNNEI. V shed 8 bases and J shed 0 bases, with 13 bases lying between them. Overall study results and limits: The study identified only six AZD1222 recipients as seropositive at baseline. Mostly white British, mostly female donors; authors suggested clonal diversity may be underestimated.

The V gene is TRBV2, the J gene TRBJ2-5; perhaps TRBD2 as D (5 bases). The specimen comprised peripheral blood, sampled on day 0 of AZD1222 vaccination. The sequence was collected from an adult in good health. CDR3 nucleotides: TGTGCCAGCGTGGCAGCGGCGTACCAAGAGACCCAGTACTTC. Translation gives CASVAAAYQETQYF.